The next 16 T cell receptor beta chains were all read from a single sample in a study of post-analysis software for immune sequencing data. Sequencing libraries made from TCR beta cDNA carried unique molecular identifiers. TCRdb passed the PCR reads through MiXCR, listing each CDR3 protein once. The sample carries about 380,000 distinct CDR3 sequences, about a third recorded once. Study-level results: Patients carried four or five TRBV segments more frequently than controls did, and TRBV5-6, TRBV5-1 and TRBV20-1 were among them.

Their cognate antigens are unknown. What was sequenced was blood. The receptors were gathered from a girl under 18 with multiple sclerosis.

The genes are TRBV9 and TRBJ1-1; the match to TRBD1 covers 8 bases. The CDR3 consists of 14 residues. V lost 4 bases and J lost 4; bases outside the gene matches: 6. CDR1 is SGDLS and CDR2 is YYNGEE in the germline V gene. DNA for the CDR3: TGTGCCAGCAGCCCGAGGACAGGGAGCACTGAAGCTTTCTTT. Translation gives CASSPRTGSTEAFF.

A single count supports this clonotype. DNA of the CDR3: TGTGCCAGCAGGCCGACAGGGGAATTCTACGAGCAGTACTTC. Translation: CASRPTGEFYEQYF. This chain connects TRBV6-1 to TRBJ2-7; 8 bases line up with TRBD1. CDR1 and CDR2 from the germline V gene are MNHNS and SASEGT. The CDR3 has 14 amino acids. Trimming removed 6 bases from V and 3 bases from J; junction bases left unmatched: 7.

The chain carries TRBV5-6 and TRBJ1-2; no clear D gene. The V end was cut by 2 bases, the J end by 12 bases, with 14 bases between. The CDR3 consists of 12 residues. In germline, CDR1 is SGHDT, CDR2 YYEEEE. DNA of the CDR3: TGTGCCAGCAGCTTCTACGTCGGAGGCCACACCTTC. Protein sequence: CASSFYVGGHTF.

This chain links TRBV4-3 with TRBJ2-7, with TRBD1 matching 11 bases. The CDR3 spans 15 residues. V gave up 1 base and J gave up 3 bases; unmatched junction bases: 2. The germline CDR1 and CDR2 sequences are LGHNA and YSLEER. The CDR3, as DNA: TGCGCCAGCAGCCAAGGGACAGGGGGCCTCTACGAGCAGTACTTC. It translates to CASSQGTGGLYEQYF.

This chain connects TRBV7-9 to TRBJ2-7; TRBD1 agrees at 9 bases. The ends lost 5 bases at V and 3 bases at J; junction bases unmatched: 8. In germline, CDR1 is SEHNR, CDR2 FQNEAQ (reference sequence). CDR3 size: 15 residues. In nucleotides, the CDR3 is TGTGCCAGCAGCCTTTCCGGGACAGGGTACTACGAGCAGTACTTC. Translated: CASSLSGTGYYEQYF.

The CDR3 loop is CSVEDLGNEQYF. The DNA for the CDR3 is TGCAGCGTTGAAGATTTGGGGAACGAGCAGTACTTC. The chain links TRBV29-1 to TRBJ2-7; D unclear. V gave up 0 bases and J gave up 5 bases, with 8 bases separating them. The germline CDR1 and CDR2 sequences are SQVTM and ANQGSEA. The CDR3 is 12 residues long.

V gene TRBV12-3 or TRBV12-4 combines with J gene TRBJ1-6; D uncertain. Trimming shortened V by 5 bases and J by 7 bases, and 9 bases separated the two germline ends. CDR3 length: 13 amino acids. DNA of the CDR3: TGTGCCAGCAGTAAAACAGAAAATTCACCCCTCCACTTT. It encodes CASSKTENSPLHF.

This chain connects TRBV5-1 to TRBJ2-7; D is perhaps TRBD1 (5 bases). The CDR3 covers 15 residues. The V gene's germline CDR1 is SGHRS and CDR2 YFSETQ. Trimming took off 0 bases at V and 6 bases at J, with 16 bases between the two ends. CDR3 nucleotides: TGCGCCAGCAGCTTGGAGGCCGCTACAGGATCCGAGCAGTACTTC. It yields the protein CASSLEAATGSEQYF.

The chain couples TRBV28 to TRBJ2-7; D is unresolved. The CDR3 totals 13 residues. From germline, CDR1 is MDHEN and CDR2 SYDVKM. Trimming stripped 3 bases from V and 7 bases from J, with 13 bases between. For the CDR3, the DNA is TGTGCCAGCAGTTTCCCCTCCGGTGGGGAGCAGTACTTC. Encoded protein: CASSFPSGGEQYF.

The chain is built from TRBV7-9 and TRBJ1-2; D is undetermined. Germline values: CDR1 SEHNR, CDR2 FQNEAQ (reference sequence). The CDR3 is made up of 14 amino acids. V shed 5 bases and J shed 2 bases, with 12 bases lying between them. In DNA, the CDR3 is TGTGCCAGCAGCGTCACAAGGAGGAACTATGGCTACACCTTC. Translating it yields CASSVTRRNYGYTF.

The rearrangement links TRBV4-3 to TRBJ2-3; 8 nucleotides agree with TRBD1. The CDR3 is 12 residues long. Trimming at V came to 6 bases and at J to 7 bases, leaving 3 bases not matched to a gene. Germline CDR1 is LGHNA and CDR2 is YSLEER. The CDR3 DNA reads TGCGCCAGCAGTGCAGGGGGCAATACGCAGTATTTT. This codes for CASSAGGNTQYF.

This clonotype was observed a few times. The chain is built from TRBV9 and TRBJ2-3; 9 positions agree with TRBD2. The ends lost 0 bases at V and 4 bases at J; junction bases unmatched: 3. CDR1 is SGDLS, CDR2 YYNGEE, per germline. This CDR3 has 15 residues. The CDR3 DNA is TGTGCCAGCAGCGTAGGGGGACTAGCCGCAGATACGCAGTATTTT. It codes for CASSVGGLAADTQYF.

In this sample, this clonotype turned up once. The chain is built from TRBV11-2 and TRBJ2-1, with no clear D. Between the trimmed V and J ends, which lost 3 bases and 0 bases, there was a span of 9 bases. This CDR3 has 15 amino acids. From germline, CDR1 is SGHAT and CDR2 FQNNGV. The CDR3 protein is CASSFYRYSYNEQFF. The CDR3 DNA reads TGTGCCAGCAGCTTTTACCGGTACTCCTACAATGAGCAGTTCTTC.

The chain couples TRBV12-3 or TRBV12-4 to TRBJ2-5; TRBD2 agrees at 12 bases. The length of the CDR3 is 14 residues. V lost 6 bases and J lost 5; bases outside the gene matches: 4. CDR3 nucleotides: TGTGCCAGCAGCCGGACTAGCGGGGAGGAGACCCAGTACTTC. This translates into CASSRTSGEETQYF.

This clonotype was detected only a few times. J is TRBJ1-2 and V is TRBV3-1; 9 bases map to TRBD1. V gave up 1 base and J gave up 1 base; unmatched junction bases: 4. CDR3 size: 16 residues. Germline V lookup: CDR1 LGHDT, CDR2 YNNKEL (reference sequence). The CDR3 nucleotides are TGTGCCAGCAGCCAAGGGGACAGGGTTCGTAACTATGGCTACACCTTC. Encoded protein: CASSQGDRVRNYGYTF.

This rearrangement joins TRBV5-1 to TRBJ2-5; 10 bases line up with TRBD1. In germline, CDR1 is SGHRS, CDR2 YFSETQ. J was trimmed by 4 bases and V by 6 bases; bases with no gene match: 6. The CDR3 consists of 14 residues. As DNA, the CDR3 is TGCGCCAGCACCCGACAGGGGGCGGGAGAGACCCAGTACTTC. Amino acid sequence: CASTRQGAGETQYF.